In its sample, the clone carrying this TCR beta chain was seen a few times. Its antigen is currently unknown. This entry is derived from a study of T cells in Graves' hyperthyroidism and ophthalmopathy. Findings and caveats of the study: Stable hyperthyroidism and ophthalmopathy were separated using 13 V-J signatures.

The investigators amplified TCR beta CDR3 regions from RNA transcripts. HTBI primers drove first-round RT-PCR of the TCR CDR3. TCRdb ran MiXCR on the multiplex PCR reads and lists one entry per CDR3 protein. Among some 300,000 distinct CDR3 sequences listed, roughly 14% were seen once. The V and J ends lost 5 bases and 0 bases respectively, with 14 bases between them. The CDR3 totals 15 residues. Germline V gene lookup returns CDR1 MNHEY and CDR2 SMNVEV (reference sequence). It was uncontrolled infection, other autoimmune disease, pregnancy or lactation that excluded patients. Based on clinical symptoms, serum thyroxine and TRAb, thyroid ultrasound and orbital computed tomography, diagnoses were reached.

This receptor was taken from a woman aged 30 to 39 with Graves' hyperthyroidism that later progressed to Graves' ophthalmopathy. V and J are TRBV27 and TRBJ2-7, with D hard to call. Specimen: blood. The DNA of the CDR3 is TGTGCCAGCAGTAACCTAGTGGGCCACTCCTACGAGCAGTACTTC. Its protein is CASSNLVGHSYEQYF.